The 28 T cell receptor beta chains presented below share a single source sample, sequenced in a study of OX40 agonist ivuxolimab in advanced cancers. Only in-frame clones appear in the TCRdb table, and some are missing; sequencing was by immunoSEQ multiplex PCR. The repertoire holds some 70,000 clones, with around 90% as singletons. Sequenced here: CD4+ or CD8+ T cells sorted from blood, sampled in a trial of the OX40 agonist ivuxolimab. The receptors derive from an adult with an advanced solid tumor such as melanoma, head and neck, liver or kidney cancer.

DNA of the CDR3: TGCGCCAGCAGCTTGGTAGGGACAGGGGGGTACGAGCAGTACTTC. Amino acid sequence: CASSLVGTGGYEQYF. V gene TRBV5-1 combines with J gene TRBJ2-7, with 11 bases identical to TRBD1. Trimming removed 0 bases from V and 4 bases from J; junction bases left unmatched: 3. The V gene's germline CDR1 is SGHRS and CDR2 YFSETQ. This CDR3 region has 15 residues.

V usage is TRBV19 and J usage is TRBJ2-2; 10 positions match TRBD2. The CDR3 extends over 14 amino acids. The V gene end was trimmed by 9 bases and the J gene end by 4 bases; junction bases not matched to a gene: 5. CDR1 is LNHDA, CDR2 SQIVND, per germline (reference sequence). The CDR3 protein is CASAGLAVTGELFF. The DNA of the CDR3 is TGTGCCAGCGCTGGACTAGCGGTCACCGGGGAGCTGTTTTTT.

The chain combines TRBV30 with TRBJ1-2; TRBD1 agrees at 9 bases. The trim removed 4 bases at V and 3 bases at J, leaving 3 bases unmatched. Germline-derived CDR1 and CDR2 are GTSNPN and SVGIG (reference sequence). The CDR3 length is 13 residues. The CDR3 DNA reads TGTGCCTGGAACAGGGGGCGGGACTATGGCTACACCTTC. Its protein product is CAWNRGRDYGYTF.

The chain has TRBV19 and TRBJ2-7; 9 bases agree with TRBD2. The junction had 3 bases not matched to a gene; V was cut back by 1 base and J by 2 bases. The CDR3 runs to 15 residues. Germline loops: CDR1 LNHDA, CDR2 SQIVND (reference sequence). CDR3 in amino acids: CASSIVAGAPYEQYF. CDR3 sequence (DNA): TGTGCCAGTAGTATAGTAGCGGGGGCCCCCTACGAGCAGTACTTC.

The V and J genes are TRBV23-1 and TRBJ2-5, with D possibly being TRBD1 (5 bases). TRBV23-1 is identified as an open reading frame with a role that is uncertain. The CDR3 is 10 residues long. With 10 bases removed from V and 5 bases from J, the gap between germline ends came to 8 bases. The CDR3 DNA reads TGCGCCAAGAAGGGGGAGACCCAGTACTTC. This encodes CAKKGETQYF.

CDR3: CACGAVTYEQYF. The CDR3, as DNA: TGTGCCTGCGGCGCGGTTACCTACGAGCAGTACTTC. This sequence joins TRBV30 and TRBJ2-7; D call uncertain. V lost 6 bases and J lost 2, with 11 bases in between. The CDR3 has 12 residues. Germline lookup yields CDR1 GTSNPN and CDR2 SVGIG (reference sequence).

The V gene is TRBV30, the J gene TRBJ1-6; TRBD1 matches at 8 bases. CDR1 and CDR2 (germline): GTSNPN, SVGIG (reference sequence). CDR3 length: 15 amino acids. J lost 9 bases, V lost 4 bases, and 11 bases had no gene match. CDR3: CAWKPGTGSSSPLHF. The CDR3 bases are TGTGCCTGGAAGCCCGGGACAGGTTCGAGTTCACCCCTCCACTTT.

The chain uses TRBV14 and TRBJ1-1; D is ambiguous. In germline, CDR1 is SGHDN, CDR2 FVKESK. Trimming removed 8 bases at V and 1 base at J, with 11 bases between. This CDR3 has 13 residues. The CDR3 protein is CASSPRANTEAFF. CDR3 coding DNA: TGTGCCAGCTCACCAAGGGCGAACACTGAAGCTTTCTTT.

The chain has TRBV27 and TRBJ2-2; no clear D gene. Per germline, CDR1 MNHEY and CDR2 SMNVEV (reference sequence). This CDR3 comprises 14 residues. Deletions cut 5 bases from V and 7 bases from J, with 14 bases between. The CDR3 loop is CASSTTTTVGELFF. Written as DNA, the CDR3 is TGTGCCAGCAGTACCACGACAACCGTCGGGGAGCTGTTTTTT.

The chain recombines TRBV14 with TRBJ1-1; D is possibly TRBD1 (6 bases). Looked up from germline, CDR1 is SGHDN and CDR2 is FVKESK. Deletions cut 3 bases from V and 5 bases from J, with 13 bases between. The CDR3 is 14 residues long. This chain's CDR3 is CASSQEVRGTEAFF. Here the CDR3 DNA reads TGTGCCAGCAGCCAGGAGGTCAGGGGTACTGAAGCTTTCTTT.

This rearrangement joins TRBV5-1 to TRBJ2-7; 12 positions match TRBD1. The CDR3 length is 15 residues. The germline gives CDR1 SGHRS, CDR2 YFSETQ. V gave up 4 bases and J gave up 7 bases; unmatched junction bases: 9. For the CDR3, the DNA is TGCGCCAGCAGCAGACCGGGACAGGGGGCGCGTGAGCAGTACTTC. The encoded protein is CASSRPGQGAREQYF.

This chain's CDR3 is CASGPPGQGEYNEQFF. Written as DNA, the CDR3 is TGTGCTAGTGGCCCTCCTGGACAGGGGGAATACAATGAGCAGTTCTTC. The chain combines TRBV12-5 with TRBJ2-1, with TRBD1 matching over 10 bases. V lost 6 bases to trimming and J lost 4 bases; unmatched junction nucleotides: 9. CDR1 is LGHNT, CDR2 FRNRAP, per germline. The CDR3 contains 16 residues.

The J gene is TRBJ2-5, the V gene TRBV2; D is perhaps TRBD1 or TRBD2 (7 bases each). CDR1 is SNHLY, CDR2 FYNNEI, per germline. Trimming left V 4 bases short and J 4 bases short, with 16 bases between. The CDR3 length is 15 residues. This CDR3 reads CASSGQGGFGETQYF. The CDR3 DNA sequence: TGTGCCAGCAGTGGACAGGGAGGGTTCGGAGAGACCCAGTACTTC.

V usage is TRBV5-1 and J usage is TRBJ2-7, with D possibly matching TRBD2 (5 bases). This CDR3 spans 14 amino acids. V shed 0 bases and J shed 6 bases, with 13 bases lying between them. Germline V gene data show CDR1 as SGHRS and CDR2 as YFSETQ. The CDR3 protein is CASSLGLWTGEQYF. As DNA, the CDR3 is TGCGCCAGCAGCTTGGGCCTCTGGACTGGCGAGCAGTACTTC.

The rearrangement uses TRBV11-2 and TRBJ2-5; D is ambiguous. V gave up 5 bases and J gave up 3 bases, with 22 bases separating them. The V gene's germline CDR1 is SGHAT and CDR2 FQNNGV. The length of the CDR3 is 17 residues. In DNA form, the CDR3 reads TGTGCCAGCAGCCCGGCTCGGGCACTACATGATAAAGAGACCCAGTACTTC. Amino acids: CASSPARALHDKETQYF.

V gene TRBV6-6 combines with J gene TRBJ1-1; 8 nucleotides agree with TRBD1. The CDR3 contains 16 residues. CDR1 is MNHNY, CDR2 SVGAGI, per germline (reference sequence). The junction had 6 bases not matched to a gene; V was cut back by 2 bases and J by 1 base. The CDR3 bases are TGTGCCAGCAGTTACCCAGCGACAGGGGAGAACACTGAAGCTTTCTTT. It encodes CASSYPATGENTEAFF.

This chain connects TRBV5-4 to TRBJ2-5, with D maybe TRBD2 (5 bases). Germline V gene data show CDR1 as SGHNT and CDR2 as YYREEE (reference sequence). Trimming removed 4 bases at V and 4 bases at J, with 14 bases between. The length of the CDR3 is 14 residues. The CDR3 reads CASSPQEVLETQYF. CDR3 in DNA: TGTGCCAGCAGCCCCCAGGAGGTCTTAGAGACCCAGTACTTC. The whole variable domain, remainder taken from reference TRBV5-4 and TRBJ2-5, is ETGVTQSPTHLIKTRGQQVTLRCSSQSGHNTVSWYQQALGQGPQFIFQYYREEENGRGNFPPRFSGLQFPNYSSELNVNALELDDSALYLCASSPQEVLETQYFGPGTRLLVL.

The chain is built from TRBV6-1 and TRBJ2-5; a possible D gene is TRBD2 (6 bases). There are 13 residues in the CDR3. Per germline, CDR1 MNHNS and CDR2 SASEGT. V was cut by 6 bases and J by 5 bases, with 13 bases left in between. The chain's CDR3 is CASRETSAETQYF. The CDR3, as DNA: TGTGCCAGCAGGGAGACTAGTGCGGAGACCCAGTACTTC.

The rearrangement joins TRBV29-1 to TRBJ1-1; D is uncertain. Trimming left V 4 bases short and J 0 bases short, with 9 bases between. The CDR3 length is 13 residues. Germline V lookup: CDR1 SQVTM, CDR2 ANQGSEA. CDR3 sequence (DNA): TGCAGCGTTGCGAAGAATTTGAACACTGAAGCTTTCTTT. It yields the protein CSVAKNLNTEAFF.

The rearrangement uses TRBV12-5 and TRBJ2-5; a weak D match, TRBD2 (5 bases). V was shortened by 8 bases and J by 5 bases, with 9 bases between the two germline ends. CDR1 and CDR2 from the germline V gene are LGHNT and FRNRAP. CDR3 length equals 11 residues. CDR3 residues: CASSSGETQYF. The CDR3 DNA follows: TGTGCTAGTTCCTCGGGGGAGACCCAGTACTTC.

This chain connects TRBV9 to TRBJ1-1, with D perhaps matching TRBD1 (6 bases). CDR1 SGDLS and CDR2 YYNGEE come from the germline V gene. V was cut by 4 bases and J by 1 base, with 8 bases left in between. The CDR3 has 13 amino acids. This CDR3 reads CASSLQGNTEAFF. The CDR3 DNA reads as TGTGCCAGCAGCCTACAGGGGAACACTGAAGCTTTCTTT.

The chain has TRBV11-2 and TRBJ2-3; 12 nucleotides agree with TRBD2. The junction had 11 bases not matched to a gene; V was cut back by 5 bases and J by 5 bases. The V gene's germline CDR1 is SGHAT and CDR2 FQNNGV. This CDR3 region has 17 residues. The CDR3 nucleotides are TGTGCCAGCAGCCTACGGACTAGCGGGGCCCACGGAGATACGCAGTATTTT. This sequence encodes CASSLRTSGAHGDTQYF.

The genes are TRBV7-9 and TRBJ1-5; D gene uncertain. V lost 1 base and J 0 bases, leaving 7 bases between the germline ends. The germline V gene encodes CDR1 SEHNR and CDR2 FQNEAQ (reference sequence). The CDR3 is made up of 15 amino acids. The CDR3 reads CASSLGAVSNQPQHF. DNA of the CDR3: TGTGCCAGCAGCTTAGGGGCGGTTAGCAATCAGCCCCAGCATTTT.

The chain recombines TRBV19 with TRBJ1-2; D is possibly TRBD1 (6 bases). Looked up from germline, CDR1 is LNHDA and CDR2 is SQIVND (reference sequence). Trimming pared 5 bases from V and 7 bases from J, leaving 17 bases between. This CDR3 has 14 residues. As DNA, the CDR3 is TGTGCCAGTAGTTTCCAAAGGGGGGACGGTGGCTACACCTTC. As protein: CASSFQRGDGGYTF. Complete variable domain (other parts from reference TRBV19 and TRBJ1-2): DGGITQSPKYLFRKEGQNVTLSCEQNLNHDAMYWYRQDPGQGLRLIYYSQIVNDFQKGDIAEGYSVSREKKESFPLTVTSAQKNPTAFYLCASSFQRGDGGYTFGSGTRLTVV.

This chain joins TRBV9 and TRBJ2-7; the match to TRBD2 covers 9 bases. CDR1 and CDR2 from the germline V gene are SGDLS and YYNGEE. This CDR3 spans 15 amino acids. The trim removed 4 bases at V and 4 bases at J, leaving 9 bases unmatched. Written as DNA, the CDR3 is TGTGCCAGCAGCCGTGGGATAGCGGGAGTATACGAGCAGTACTTC. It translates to CASSRGIAGVYEQYF. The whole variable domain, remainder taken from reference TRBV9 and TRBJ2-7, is DSGVTQTPKHLITATGQRVTLRCSPRSGDLSVYWYQQSLDQGLQFLIQYYNGEERAKGNILERFSAQQFPDLHSELNLSSLELGDSALYFCASSRGIAGVYEQYFGPGTRLTVT.

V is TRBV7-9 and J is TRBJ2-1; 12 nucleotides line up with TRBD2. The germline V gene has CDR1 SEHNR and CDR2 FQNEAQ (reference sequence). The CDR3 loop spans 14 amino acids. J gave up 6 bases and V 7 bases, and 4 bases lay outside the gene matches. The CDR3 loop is CASTTSGGLNEQFF. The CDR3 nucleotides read TGTGCCAGCACCACTAGCGGGGGGCTCAATGAGCAGTTCTTC.

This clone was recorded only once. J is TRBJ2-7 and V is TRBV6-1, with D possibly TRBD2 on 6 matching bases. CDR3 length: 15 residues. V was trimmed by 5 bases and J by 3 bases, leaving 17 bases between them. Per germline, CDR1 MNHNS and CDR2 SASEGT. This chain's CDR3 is CASSPITGLVYEQYF. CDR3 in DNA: TGTGCCAGCAGTCCTATTACGGGACTGGTCTACGAGCAGTACTTC.

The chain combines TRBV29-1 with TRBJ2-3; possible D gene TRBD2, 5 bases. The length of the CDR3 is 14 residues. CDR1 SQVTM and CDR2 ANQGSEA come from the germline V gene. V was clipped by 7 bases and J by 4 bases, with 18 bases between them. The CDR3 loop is CSAWGESRADTQYF. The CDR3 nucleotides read TGCAGCGCTTGGGGTGAATCGCGGGCAGATACGCAGTATTTT.